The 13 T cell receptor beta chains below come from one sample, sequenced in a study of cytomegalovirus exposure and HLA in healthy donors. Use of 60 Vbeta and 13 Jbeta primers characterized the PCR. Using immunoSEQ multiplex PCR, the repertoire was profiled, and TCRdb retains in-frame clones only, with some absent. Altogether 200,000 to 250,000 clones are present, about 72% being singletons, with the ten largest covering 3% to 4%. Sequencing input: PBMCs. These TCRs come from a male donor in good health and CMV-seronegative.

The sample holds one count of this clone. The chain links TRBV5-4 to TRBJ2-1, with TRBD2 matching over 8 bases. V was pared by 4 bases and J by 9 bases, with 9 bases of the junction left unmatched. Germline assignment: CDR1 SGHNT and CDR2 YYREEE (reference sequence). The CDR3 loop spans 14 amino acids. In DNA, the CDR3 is TGTGCCAGCAGCCCCGGGACTAGTTCAAGTGAGCAGTTCTTC. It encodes CASSPGTSSSEQFF. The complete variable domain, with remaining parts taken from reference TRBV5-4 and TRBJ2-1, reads ETGVTQSPTHLIKTRGQQVTLRCSSQSGHNTVSWYQQALGQGPQFIFQYYREEENGRGNFPPRFSGLQFPNYSSELNVNALELDDSALYLCASSPGTSSSEQFFGPGTRLTVL.

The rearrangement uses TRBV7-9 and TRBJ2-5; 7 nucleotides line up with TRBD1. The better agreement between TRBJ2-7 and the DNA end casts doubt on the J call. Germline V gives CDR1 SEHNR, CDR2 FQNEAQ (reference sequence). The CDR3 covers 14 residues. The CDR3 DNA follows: TGTGCCAGCAGCCTAGGACAGGATTACTACGAGCAGTACTTC. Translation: CASSLGQDYYEQYF.

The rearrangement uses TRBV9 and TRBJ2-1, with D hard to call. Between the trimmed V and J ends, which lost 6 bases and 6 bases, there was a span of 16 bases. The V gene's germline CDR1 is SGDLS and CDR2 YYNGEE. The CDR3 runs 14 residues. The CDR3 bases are TGTGCCAGCAACCAACTTAGTGGGCTCAATGAGCAGTTCTTC. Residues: CASNQLSGLNEQFF. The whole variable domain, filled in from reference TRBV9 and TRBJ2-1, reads DSGVTQTPKHLITATGQRVTLRCSPRSGDLSVYWYQQSLDQGLQFLIQYYNGEERAKGNILERFSAQQFPDLHSELNLSSLELGDSALYFCASNQLSGLNEQFFGPGTRLTVL.

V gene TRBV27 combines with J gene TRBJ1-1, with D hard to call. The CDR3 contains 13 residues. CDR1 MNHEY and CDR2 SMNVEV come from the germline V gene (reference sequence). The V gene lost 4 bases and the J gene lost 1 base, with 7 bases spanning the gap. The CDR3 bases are TGTGCCAGCAGTTATCAGGCGAACACTGAAGCTTTCTTT. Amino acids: CASSYQANTEAFF.

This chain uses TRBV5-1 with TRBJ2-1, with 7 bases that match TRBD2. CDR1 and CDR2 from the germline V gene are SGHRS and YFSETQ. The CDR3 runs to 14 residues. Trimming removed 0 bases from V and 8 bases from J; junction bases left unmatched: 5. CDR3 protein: CASSLALRGDEQFF. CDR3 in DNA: TGCGCCAGCAGCTTGGCGCTACGGGGGGATGAGCAGTTCTTC.

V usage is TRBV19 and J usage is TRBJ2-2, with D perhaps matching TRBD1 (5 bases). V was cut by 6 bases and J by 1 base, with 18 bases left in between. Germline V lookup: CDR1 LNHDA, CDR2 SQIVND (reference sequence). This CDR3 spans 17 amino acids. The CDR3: CASSPDIAGQNTGELFF. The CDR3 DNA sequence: TGTGCCAGTAGCCCTGATATCGCAGGGCAGAACACCGGGGAGCTGTTTTTT. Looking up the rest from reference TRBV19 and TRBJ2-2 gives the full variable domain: DGGITQSPKYLFRKEGQNVTLSCEQNLNHDAMYWYRQDPGQGLRLIYYSQIVNDFQKGDIAEGYSVSREKKESFPLTVTSAQKNPTAFYLCASSPDIAGQNTGELFFGEGSRLTVL.

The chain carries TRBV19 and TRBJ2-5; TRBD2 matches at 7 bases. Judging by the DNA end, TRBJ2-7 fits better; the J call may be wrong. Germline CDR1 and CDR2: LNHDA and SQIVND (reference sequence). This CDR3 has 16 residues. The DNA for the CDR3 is TGTGCCAGTAGTATGATGGACGGGGGAGGGATATACGAGCAGTACTTC. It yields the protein CASSMMDGGGIYEQYF.

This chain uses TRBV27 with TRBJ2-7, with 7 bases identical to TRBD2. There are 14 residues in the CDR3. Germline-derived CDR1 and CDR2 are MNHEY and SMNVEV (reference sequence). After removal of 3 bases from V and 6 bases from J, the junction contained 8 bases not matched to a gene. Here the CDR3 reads CASSFETSIPEQYF. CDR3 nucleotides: TGTGCCAGCAGTTTTGAGACTAGCATCCCCGAGCAGTACTTC.

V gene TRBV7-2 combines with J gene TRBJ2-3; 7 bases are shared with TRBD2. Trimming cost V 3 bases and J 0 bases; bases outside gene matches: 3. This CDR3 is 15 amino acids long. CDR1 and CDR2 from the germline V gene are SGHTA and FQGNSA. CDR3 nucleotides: TGTGCCAGCAGCTTGCGGGAGTCTAGCACAGATACGCAGTATTTT. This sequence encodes CASSLRESSTDTQYF. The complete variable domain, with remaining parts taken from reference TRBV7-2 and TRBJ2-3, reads GAGVSQSPSNKVTEKGKDVELRCDPISGHTALYWYRQSLGQGLEFLIYFQGNSAPDKSGLPSDRFSAERTGGSVSTLTIQRTQQEDSAVYLCASSLRESSTDTQYFGPGTRLTVL.

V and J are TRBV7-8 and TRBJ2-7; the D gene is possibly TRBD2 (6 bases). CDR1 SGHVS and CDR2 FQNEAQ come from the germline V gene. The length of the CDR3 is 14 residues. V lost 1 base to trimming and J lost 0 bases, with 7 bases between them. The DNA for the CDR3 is TGTGCCAGCAGCTTAGACGGGAGCTCCTACGAGCAGTACTTC. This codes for CASSLDGSSYEQYF.

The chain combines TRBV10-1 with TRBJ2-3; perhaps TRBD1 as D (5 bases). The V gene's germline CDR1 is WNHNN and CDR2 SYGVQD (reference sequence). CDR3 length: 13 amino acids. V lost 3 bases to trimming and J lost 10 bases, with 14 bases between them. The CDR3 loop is CASSEGAISAQYF. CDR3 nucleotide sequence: TGCGCCAGCAGTGAAGGGGCCATTTCTGCGCAGTATTTT.

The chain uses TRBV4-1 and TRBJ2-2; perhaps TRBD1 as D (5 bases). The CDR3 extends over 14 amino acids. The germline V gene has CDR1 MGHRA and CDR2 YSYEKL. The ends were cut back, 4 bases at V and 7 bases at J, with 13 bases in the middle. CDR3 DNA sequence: TGCGCCAGCAGCCTAGGACCAGGGAACGGGGAGCTGTTTTTT. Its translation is CASSLGPGNGELFF.

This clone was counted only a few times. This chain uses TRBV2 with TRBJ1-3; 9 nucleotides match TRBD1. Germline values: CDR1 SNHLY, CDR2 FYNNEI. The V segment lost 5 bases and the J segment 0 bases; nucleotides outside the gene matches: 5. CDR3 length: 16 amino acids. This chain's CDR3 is CASSYRDRVSGNTIYF. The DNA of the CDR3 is TGTGCCAGCAGTTACCGGGACAGGGTCTCTGGAAACACCATATATTTT.